This T cell receptor (beta chain) emerged from a study of early T cells in non-severe SARS-CoV-2 infection. The CDR3 runs 14 residues. The V gene's germline CDR1 is SEHNR and CDR2 FQNEAQ (reference sequence). Trimming at V came to 4 bases and at J to 7 bases, leaving 6 bases not matched to a gene. There are a few counts of this clonotype. A single record per CDR3 protein comes from TCRdb applying MiXCR to the 5' RACE reads. Of 65,000 to 90,000 distinct CDR3 sequences in the sample, 12% were seen once. The gene calls are TRBV7-9 and TRBJ1-5; 8 bases line up with TRBD1. The source of this sequence is an adult who was a healthcare worker with PCR-confirmed SARS-CoV-2 infection or an uninfected control (not recorded which). Sequenced: whole blood. The CDR3 protein is CASSSGTGGQPQHF. In DNA, the CDR3 is TGTGCCAGCAGCTCAGGAACAGGGGGACAGCCCCAGCATTTT.